The 29 T cell receptor beta chains listed next were all sequenced from one sample in a study of tumor and adjacent non-tumor tissue in lung cancer. A modified ARM-PCR protocol with three rounds of nested PCR amplified TCRbeta. TCRdb re-called the multiplex PCR reads with MiXCR, one entry per CDR3 protein. The sample lists roughly 70,000 distinct CDR3 sequences; 73% were seen once. No cell sorting was done before RNA was extracted from the tissue. Sequencing was done on a sample of lung tumor tissue. The receptors were sampled from a man aged 55 to 70 with non-small cell lung cancer.

A word on this clonotype: A junction end diverges from the germline sequence, so it may reflect a read error. The rearrangement uses TRBV6-5 and TRBJ2-1, with 14 bases matching TRBD2. The CDR3 is made up of 15 amino acids. Germline V CDR1 and CDR2: MNHEY, SVGAGI. The CDR3 sequence is CASSYQGLAGDEHFF. The CDR3 DNA sequence: TGCGCCAGCAGTTACCAGGGACTAGCGGGAGATGAGCACTTCTTC.

In the case of this clonotype: The CDR3 does not end in the conserved phenylalanine or tryptophan, so this is likely a read error. The chain links TRBV20-1 to TRBJ2-7; no clear D. This CDR3 contains 12 residues. The V end lost 6 bases, the J end lost 5 bases, and 14 bases lay between the germline ends. Germline-derived CDR1 and CDR2 are DFQATT and SNEGSKA (reference sequence). The CDR3 loop is CSASDGPDEQYL. The CDR3 DNA sequence: TGCAGTGCGAGTGACGGACCCGACGAGCAGTACTTA.

A few counts support this clonotype. Possible read error: a much larger clone is one base away. The chain is built from TRBV5-1 and TRBJ2-1, with 13 bases that match TRBD2. Per the germline V gene, CDR1 is SGHRS and CDR2 is YFSETQ. V trimming: 4 bases; J trimming: 15 bases; junction bases outside the gene matches: 13. The CDR3 runs to 15 residues. The CDR3 sequence: CASSTGTSGNPGWFF. CDR3 DNA: TGCGCCAGCAGCACCGGGACTAGCGGGAACCCGGGGTGGTTCTTC.

This clonotype was detected once. With a much larger clone just one base away, this may be a read error. The rearrangement uses TRBV24-1 and TRBJ2-1; perhaps TRBD2 as D (6 bases). Germline-derived CDR1 and CDR2 are KGHDR and SFDVKD. V lost 6 bases to trimming and J lost 8 bases, with 22 bases between them. The CDR3 length is 16 residues. CDR3 sequence reads: CATSRLAEGPIYEQFF. In nucleotides, the CDR3 is TGTGCCACCAGTCGTTTAGCGGAAGGGCCGATATATGAGCAGTTCTTC.

The gene calls are TRBV20-1 and TRBJ2-4, with D possibly matching TRBD1 (6 bases). The V end lost 5 bases, the J end lost 1 base, and 27 bases lay between the germline ends. CDR3 length: 19 residues. Germline loops: CDR1 DFQATT, CDR2 SNEGSKA (reference sequence). The CDR3 loop is CSAGGVDCFQRGAKNIQYF. For the CDR3, the DNA is TGCAGTGCTGGCGGAGTGGATTGTTTCCAAAGGGGGGCCAAAAACATTCAGTACTTC.

With regard to this clonotype: Germline and junction disagree at one end, which may indicate a read error. The chain couples TRBV7-8 to TRBJ2-5, with 10 positions matching TRBD2. The CDR3 runs to 16 residues. CDR1 and CDR2 from the germline V gene are SGHVS and FQNEAQ. Written as DNA, the CDR3 is TGTGCCAGCAGCTTGCCTAGCGGGAGACGCTCGGAGACCCAATACTTC. Its protein product is CASSLPSGRRSETQYF.

V gene TRBV6-1 combines with J gene TRBJ2-1; 7 bases are a match to TRBD2. The CDR3 is 14 residues long. Germline CDR1 reads MNHNS; CDR2 reads SASEGT. In nucleotides, the CDR3 is TGTGCTGTACGGGGGGTTAGCCGATACAATGAGCAGTTCTTC. Translating gives CAVRGVSRYNEQFF.

This clonotype was picked up one time. The chain couples TRBV20-1 to TRBJ2-1; D possibly corresponds to TRBD2 (5 bases). Per germline, CDR1 DFQATT and CDR2 SNEGSKA (reference sequence). The CDR3 loop spans 15 amino acids. V was cut by 2 bases and J by 16 bases, with 27 bases left in between. The CDR3 protein is CSARLARGVSNEYFF. CDR3 nucleotide sequence: TGCAGTGCTAGATTAGCCCGGGGAGTCTCAAATGAGTACTTCTTC.

As to this clonotype: This may arise from a read error, as a much more abundant clone is one base away. V is TRBV10-3 and J is TRBJ2-1; 7 bases map to TRBD2. V was pared by 7 bases and J by 9 bases, with 12 bases of the junction left unmatched. The CDR3 runs to 14 residues. Germline assignment: CDR1 ENHRY and CDR2 SYGVKD. The CDR3 DNA sequence: TGTGCCATCACCCAGGGACCAGCGGGACTTGAGCAGTTCTTC. This sequence encodes CAITQGPAGLEQFF.

CDR3 loop: CSAKPGLMGRDTQYF. CDR3 nucleotide sequence: TGCAGTGCTAAGCCGGGACTAATGGGAAGAGATACGCAGTATTTT. The V gene is TRBV20-1, the J gene TRBJ2-3; 7 bases are a match to TRBD2. CDR1 DFQATT and CDR2 SNEGSKA come from the germline V gene (reference sequence). This CDR3 comprises 15 residues. V lost 4 bases and J lost 5; bases outside the gene matches: 12.

This clonotype has a handful of counts. Lacking the conserved final phenylalanine or tryptophan, this CDR3 likely reflects a read error. This chain connects TRBV6-2 or TRBV6-3 to TRBJ2-7; a possible D gene is TRBD2 (5 bases). Trimming took off 6 bases at V and 4 bases at J, with 13 bases between the two ends. Germline assignment: CDR1 MNHEY and CDR2 SVGEGT. The CDR3 is made up of 13 amino acids. As DNA, the CDR3 is TGTGCCAGCAGCGAACTAGTCCTTTACGAGCAGTACTCC. Translated: CASSELVLYEQYS.

This rearrangement joins TRBV6-1 to TRBJ2-7; maybe TRBD2 (6 bases). The CDR3 runs 14 residues. Per the germline V gene, CDR1 is MNHNS and CDR2 is SASEGT. Here the CDR3 reads CASSDGRADYELYV. CDR3 bases: TGTGCCAGCAGTGATGGACGAGCGGACTACGAGCTGTACGTC.

By share, this clonotype ranks as medium-sized. This chain joins TRBV29-1 and TRBJ2-5; the match to TRBD2 covers 11 bases. Germline lookup yields CDR1 SQVTM and CDR2 ANQGSEA. The V and J ends lost 8 bases and 4 bases, in that order; junction bases with no gene match: 12. This CDR3 is built from 15 residues. The CDR3 nucleotides read TGCAGCACCTATAGCGGGAGGGCCGGAGGAGAGACCCAGTACTTC. This sequence encodes CSTYSGRAGGETQYF.

This clonotype has just one count. One junction end does not reproduce the germline sequence, and a read error may be involved. The J gene is TRBJ1-2, the V gene TRBV29-1, with D unresolved. Per germline, CDR1 SQVTM and CDR2 ANQGSEA. The CDR3 covers 11 residues. The CDR3 loop reads CSVEQDYGYTF. The CDR3 DNA sequence: TGCAGCGTTGAACAGGACTACGGCTACACCTTC. Together with reference TRBV29-1 and TRBJ1-2, the CDR3 gives the full variable domain: SAVISQKPSRDICQRGTSLTIQCQVDSQVTMMFWYRQQPGQSLTLIATANQGSEATYESGFVIDKFPISRPNLTFSTLTVSNMSPEDSSIYLCSVEQDYGYTFGSGTRLTVV.

Remarks on this clonotype: This is likely a read error, given that the CDR3 carries no conserved phenylalanine or tryptophan at its end. V gene TRBV10-3 combines with J gene TRBJ2-7, with 7 bases aligning to TRBD2. Losses at the gene ends were 4 bases for V and 6 bases for J; bases not matched to a gene: 3. The CDR3 spans 12 residues. Per germline, CDR1 ENHRY and CDR2 SYGVKD. The CDR3 protein is CAISVSGGEQYL. The CDR3 DNA sequence: TGTGCCATCAGTGTGTCGGGGGGCGAGCAGTACTTA.

As regards this clonotype: The junction departs from germline at one end; a sequencing error may be responsible. V usage is TRBV24-1 and J usage is TRBJ1-5; maybe TRBD1 (6 bases). This CDR3 has 12 residues. CDR1 is KGHDR and CDR2 is SFDVKD in the germline V gene. This chain's CDR3 is CDTRGGDRLQHF. In DNA, the CDR3 is TGTGACACCAGAGGGGGGGATCGTCTACAGCATTTT.

Turning to this clonotype: Lacking the conserved final phenylalanine or tryptophan, this CDR3 likely reflects a read error. The V and J genes are TRBV20-1 and TRBJ1-6, with 7 bases matching TRBD1. CDR3 length: 14 residues. CDR1 and CDR2 (germline): DFQATT, SNEGSKA (reference sequence). CDR3 residues: CSAHPGQLNSPLHY. The CDR3 nucleotides read TGCAGTGCTCACCCGGGACAGTTGAATTCACCACTCCACTAT.

This chain connects TRBV6-7 to TRBJ2-3, with a possible D match to TRBD2 (6 bases). TRBV6-7 is an ORF, with its function uncertain. V lost 3 bases to trimming and J lost 5 bases, with 18 bases between them. This CDR3 has 16 amino acids. The chain's CDR3 is CASSYTSRRAVDTQYF. The CDR3 DNA reads TGTGCCAGCAGTTATACGAGCAGGAGGGCGGTAGATACGCAGTATTTT.

As regards this clonotype: A much larger clone differs from this one at a single base, so this may be a read error. The gene calls are TRBV6-5 and TRBJ2-7; 7 bases align to TRBD2. The germline CDR1 and CDR2 sequences are MNHEY and SVGAGI. V was pared by 6 bases and J by 0 bases, with 8 bases of the junction left unmatched. The CDR3 is made up of 15 amino acids. The CDR3 loop is CASRSLAANSYEQYF. DNA of the CDR3: TGTGCCAGCAGATCCCTAGCGGCAAACTCCTACGAGCAGTACTTC.

In regard to this clonotype: Mismatch with germline at one junction end may stem from a read error. The chain links TRBV6-1 to TRBJ2-7; 9 bases align to TRBD2. This CDR3 has 15 residues. Germline V lookup: CDR1 MNHNS, CDR2 SASEGT. CDR3 region: CASSVTGLARYEQYF. CDR3 DNA: TGTGCCAGCAGTGTAACGGGACTAGCAAGATACGAGCAGTATTTC.

As to this clonotype: This may come from a read error, since a much larger clone is one base off. This chain connects TRBV29-1 to TRBJ2-7; D remains ambiguous. CDR3 length: 12 amino acids. Looked up from germline, CDR1 is SQVTM and CDR2 is ANQGSEA. As DNA, the CDR3 is TGCAACGTGAAGGGAAGCTCCTACGAGCAGTACTTC. Its translation is CNVKGSSYEQYF.

V is TRBV6-1 and J is TRBJ1-5; D unresolved. Germline lookup yields CDR1 MNHNS and CDR2 SASEGT. V lost 3 bases, J lost 6 bases, and 21 bases lay in between. This CDR3 is 17 amino acids long. CDR3 coding DNA: TGTGCCAGCAGTGAGAATCGGAGGGCGCTTAGTGGTCAGCCCCAGCATTTT. It specifies CASSENRRALSGQPQHF.

This clonotype was observed a handful of times. Mismatch with germline at one junction end may stem from a read error. The chain carries TRBV14 and TRBJ2-3; the D gene is possibly TRBD2 (5 bases). CDR1 is SGHDN, CDR2 FVKESK, per germline. The CDR3 contains 15 residues. CDR3 nucleotide sequence: TGTACCAGCAGCCAACTTGCTAGCCGCACAGATACGCAGTATTTT. Protein: CTSSQLASRTDTQYF.

To note about this clonotype: The CDR3 does not close with the conserved phenylalanine or tryptophan, likely indicating a read error. V gene TRBV7-8 combines with J gene TRBJ2-3; 7 positions match TRBD2. The length of the CDR3 is 17 residues. Per germline, CDR1 SGHVS and CDR2 FQNEAQ. Trimming cost V 8 bases and J 5 bases; bases outside gene matches: 19. As DNA, the CDR3 is TGTGCCAGCCCCCCCCACGCCTCCGCGGGAGTGGTAGATACGCAGTATTTA. It codes for CASPPHASAGVVDTQYL.

The rearrangement joins TRBV20-1 to TRBJ2-3, with a weak D call TRBD2 (6 bases). CDR1 and CDR2 from the germline V gene are DFQATT and SNEGSKA (reference sequence). Trimming removed 2 bases from V and 6 bases from J, with 24 bases in between. CDR3 size: 17 residues. DNA of the CDR3: TGCAGTGCTAGAAATCCGGCGGGCAGCGGGCCGCGTGATACGCAGTATTTT. It yields the protein CSARNPAGSGPRDTQYF.

Note on this clonotype: Its ends do not fully match the called genes, so a read error is possible. The chain recombines TRBV20-1 with TRBJ1-4; 8 bases match TRBD1. CDR1 is DFQATT, CDR2 SNEGSKA, per germline (reference sequence). The CDR3 spans 17 residues. CDR3 sequence reads: CSASFPSGGGGNVKLFF. The DNA for the CDR3 is TGCAGTGCTTCCTTCCCCTCAGGGGGCGGTGGTAATGTAAAACTGTTTTTT.

Remarks on this clonotype: One end of the junction does not line up with germline, which may come from a read error. V and J are TRBV29-1 and TRBJ2-5; no reliable D call. The CDR3 length is 13 residues. CDR1 and CDR2 from the germline V gene are SQVTM and ANQGSEA. The CDR3 DNA reads TGCAGCTTTGAAGATGAGAAGGGAGAGACCCAGTACTTC. This sequence encodes CSFEDEKGETQYF.

Concerning this clonotype itself: One end of the junction does not line up with germline, which may come from a read error. This CDR3 is CARRMGLGGYTGEMFF. CDR3 sequence (DNA): TGTGCCAGGAGAATGGGACTAGGGGGATACACCGGGGAGATGTTTTTT. V and J are TRBV6-1 and TRBJ2-2; 8 bases are shared with TRBD2. CDR1 MNHNS and CDR2 SASEGT come from the germline V gene. CDR3 length: 16 amino acids.

The chain joins TRBV20-1 to TRBJ2-1; a possible D gene is TRBD2 (6 bases). CDR1 and CDR2 (germline): DFQATT, SNEGSKA (reference sequence). The CDR3 length is 16 residues. V gave up 4 bases and J gave up 8 bases, with 24 bases separating them. The CDR3 protein is CSAKGEPRLVDHEQFF. DNA for the CDR3: TGCAGTGCTAAAGGGGAGCCGAGACTAGTCGACCATGAGCAGTTCTTC.